This T cell receptor (beta chain) derives from a study of blood T cells in healthy people across ages. A few counts support this clonotype. Together with a sample-barcoded 5' primer, a J-beta primer mix was included in a second PCR lasting roughly 6 to 12 cycles. A single record per CDR3 protein comes from TCRdb applying MiXCR to the 5' RACE reads. The sample has 1.5 million to 2 million distinct CDR3 sequences, around half seen once. Looked up from germline, CDR1 is LGHNA and CDR2 is YSLEER. The CDR3 is made up of 15 amino acids. The V end was cut by 1 base, the J end by 2 bases, with 11 bases between.

This chain links TRBV4-3 with TRBJ1-2; perhaps TRBD1 as D (6 bases). This sequence originates from a woman between 40 and 50 years old in good health. The sequenced sample consisted of blood. The CDR3 DNA follows: TGCGCCAGCAGCCAAGTGACAGGAAAGAACTATGGCTACACCTTC. Translated, it gives CASSQVTGKNYGYTF.